A selection of T cell receptor beta chains follows, all from one sample in a study of T-cell reconstitution after alpha-beta-depleted transplantation in children. TCRdb processed the PCR reads anew with MiXCR; each CDR3 protein has one entry. The sample carries roughly 500,000 distinct CDR3 sequences, about 30% recorded once. Sequenced material: PBMCs from the stem cell graft donor, taken from the stem cell graft. The origin of the receptors is a human donor who donated a stem cell graft to a child with aplastic anemia. The CDR3 runs from the conserved cysteine through the conserved F or W. D genes are given only for firm matches. The listing skips clone size in some rows; elsewhere it reads once, few, many or a size class.

abundance	v_gene	j_gene	d_gene	CDR3aa	CDR3nt
few	TRBV9	TRBJ2-7	.	CASSRGGTEQYF	TGTGCCAGCAGTCGCGGTGGCACCGAGCAGTACTTC
few	TRBV11-2	TRBJ1-6	.	CASSLEPYNSPLHF	TGTGCCAGCAGCTTAGAGCCCTATAATTCACCCCTCCACTTT
.	TRBV7-9	TRBJ1-1	.	CASSVKRGVNTEAFF	TGTGCCAGCAGCGTCAAAAGGGGAGTGAACACTGAAGCTTTCTTT
.	TRBV18	TRBJ1-2	.	CASSVDRLSGYTF	TGTGCCAGCTCAGTCGACCGCCTGAGTGGCTACACCTTC
many	TRBV20-1	TRBJ1-2	.	CSARDETDYGYTF	TGCAGTGCTAGAGATGAGACGGACTATGGCTACACCTTC
few	TRBV12-3/TRBV12-4	TRBJ1-4	.	CASSAQDGRREKLFF	TGTGCCAGCAGCGCGCAGGATGGGCGGCGGGAAAAACTGTTTTTT
.	TRBV20-1	TRBJ2-1	.	CSAAEVLAAFYNEQFF	TGCAGTGCTGCAGAGGTCCTGGCGGCATTCTACAATGAGCAGTTCTTC
.	TRBV13	TRBJ1-2	.	CASSSRGSYTF	TGTGCCAGCAGCTCCAGGGGAAGCTACACCTTC
.	TRBV27	TRBJ2-6	TRBD1	CASSWTGVRSGANVLTF	TGTGCCAGCAGTTGGACAGGGGTACGCTCTGGGGCCAACGTCCTGACTTTC
few	TRBV29-1	TRBJ2-2	.	CSVVGDTGELFF	TGCAGCGTTGTGGGGGACACCGGGGAGCTGTTTTTT
.	TRBV19	TRBJ1-1	TRBD1	CASQDRPNTEAFF	TGTGCCAGCCAGGACAGGCCGAACACTGAAGCTTTCTTT
.	TRBV25-1	TRBJ2-3	TRBD2	CASSDKRDYTDTQYF	TGTGCCAGCAGTGACAAAAGGGACTACACAGATACGCAGTATTTT
.	TRBV20-1	TRBJ2-1	TRBD2	CSARSTSGGDNEQFF	TGCAGTGCTAGGTCAACTAGCGGGGGTGACAATGAGCAGTTCTTC
.	TRBV12-3/TRBV12-4	TRBJ2-1	.	CASSLGSGRHDEQFF	TGTGCCAGCAGTTTGGGGTCTGGGAGGCACGATGAGCAGTTCTTC
.	TRBV7-2	TRBJ2-1	.	CASSLRIAANEQFF	TGTGCCAGCAGCTTACGGATAGCGGCCAATGAGCAGTTCTTC
.	TRBV24-1	TRBJ1-1	.	CATRGRDNTEAFF	TGTGCCACCAGGGGCCGTGATAACACTGAAGCTTTCTTT
.	TRBV6-5	TRBJ2-7	.	CASSLDSRGSYEQYF	TGTGCCAGCAGTCTGGACAGTCGGGGCTCCTACGAGCAGTACTTC
many	TRBV12-3/TRBV12-4	TRBJ2-1	TRBD2	CASSPSGSYNEQFF	TGTGCCAGCAGCCCCAGCGGGAGTTACAATGAGCAGTTCTTC
.	TRBV19	TRBJ1-2	.	CASSIPRLGGGYTF	TGTGCCAGTAGTATACCTCGATTAGGGGGAGGCTACACCTTC
few	TRBV19	TRBJ1-2	.	CASSSGRTSMSYTF	TGTGCCAGTAGTTCTGGCAGAACCTCTATGAGCTACACCTTC
few	TRBV5-4	TRBJ1-3	.	CASSLGGRSGNTIYF	TGTGCCAGCAGCTTGGGAGGGCGCTCTGGAAACACCATATATTTT
.	TRBV12-3/TRBV12-4	TRBJ1-1	TRBD1	CASSLAGGGLLNTEAFF	TGTGCCAGCAGTTTGGCGGGAGGGGGCCTACTCAACACTGAAGCTTTCTTT
few	TRBV6-1	TRBJ2-3	TRBD1	CASRPGQGTDTQYF	TGTGCCAGCAGACCGGGACAGGGAACAGATACGCAGTATTTT
.	TRBV6-5	TRBJ2-2	.	CASSYRNTGSGELFF	TGTGCCAGCAGTTATCGGAATACAGGGTCCGGGGAGCTGTTTTTT
.	TRBV6-2/TRBV6-3	TRBJ1-5	.	CASSYWGSRDQPQHF	TGTGCCAGCAGTTACTGGGGATCTCGGGATCAGCCCCAGCATTTT
few	TRBV20-1	TRBJ2-5	TRBD2	CSARILAGGPRETQYF	TGCAGTGCTCGCATACTAGCGGGAGGGCCTAGGGAGACCCAGTACTTC
.	TRBV4-3	TRBJ2-3	.	CASSQETQDTQYF	TGCGCCAGCAGCCAGGAAACCCAGGATACGCAGTATTTT